A single sample is the source of the 4 T cell receptor beta chains below, sequenced in a study of blood T cell repertoires in COVID-19. Assay used: immunoSEQ multiplex PCR; TCRdb lists only in-frame clones, some missing. The sample contains some 140,000 clones, approximately 84% of which appear only once. Sequencing was done on a sample of peripheral blood. These receptors were taken from a woman of 80 years or more with acute or convalescent COVID-19.

The chain combines TRBV19 with TRBJ1-1; TRBD1 matches 7 bases. Losses at the gene ends were 5 bases for V and 0 bases for J; bases not matched to a gene: 15. CDR1 and CDR2 from the germline V gene are LNHDA and SQIVND (reference sequence). This CDR3 has 18 residues. The CDR3 DNA sequence: TGTGCCAGTAGTGGGGACAGACACCCGAACACCTTGAACACTGAAGCTTTCTTT. This codes for CASSGDRHPNTLNTEAFF. Full variable domain (outside the CDR3, taken from reference TRBV19 and TRBJ1-1): DGGITQSPKYLFRKEGQNVTLSCEQNLNHDAMYWYRQDPGQGLRLIYYSQIVNDFQKGDIAEGYSVSREKKESFPLTVTSAQKNPTAFYLCASSGDRHPNTLNTEAFFGQGTRLTVV.

The J gene is TRBJ2-5, the V gene TRBV12-5; no reliable D call. The CDR3 loop spans 16 amino acids. Trimming cost V 1 base and J 5 bases, with 17 bases left between them. Germline V gene data show CDR1 as LGHNT and CDR2 as FRNRAP. DNA of the CDR3: TGTGCTAGTGGTTTGGGACGGGTGGCAGAGCGCGAGACCCAGTACTTC. This encodes CASGLGRVAERETQYF.

The gene calls are TRBV7-6 and TRBJ2-6, with TRBD1 identical over 11 bases. CDR3 size: 19 residues. V dropped 5 bases and J dropped 1; count of bases not matched to a gene: 10. The germline V gene has CDR1 SGHVS and CDR2 FNYEAQ. CDR3 loop: CASSPTLGQGASGANVLTF. The CDR3 DNA reads as TGTGCCAGCAGCCCCACACTCGGACAGGGGGCGTCTGGGGCCAACGTCCTGACTTTC.

V gene TRBV19 combines with J gene TRBJ2-2; D is perhaps TRBD1 (5 bases). The CDR3 runs 14 residues. CDR1 is LNHDA, CDR2 SQIVND, per germline (reference sequence). V shed 4 bases and J shed 6 bases, with 12 bases lying between them. CDR3 bases: TGTGCCAGTAGTACTCGACAGTTGCCCGGGGAGCTGTTTTTT. Its translation is CASSTRQLPGELFF. The whole variable domain, remainder taken from reference TRBV19 and TRBJ2-2, is DGGITQSPKYLFRKEGQNVTLSCEQNLNHDAMYWYRQDPGQGLRLIYYSQIVNDFQKGDIAEGYSVSREKKESFPLTVTSAQKNPTAFYLCASSTRQLPGELFFGEGSRLTVL.